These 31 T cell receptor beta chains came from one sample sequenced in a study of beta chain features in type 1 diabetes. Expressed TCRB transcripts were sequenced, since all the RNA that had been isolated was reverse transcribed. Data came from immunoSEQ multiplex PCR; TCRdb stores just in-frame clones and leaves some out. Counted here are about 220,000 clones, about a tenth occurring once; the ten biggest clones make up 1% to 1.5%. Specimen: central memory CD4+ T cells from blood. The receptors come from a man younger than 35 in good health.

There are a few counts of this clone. CDR3 region: CASSLIGTTQSDTQYF. Written as DNA, the CDR3 is TGTGCCAGCAGCTTAATCGGCACTACACAGTCAGATACGCAGTATTTT. This chain joins TRBV7-9 and TRBJ2-3; D ambiguous. The germline V and J ends were trimmed by 2 bases and 4 bases, with 16 bases remaining between them. The CDR3 covers 16 residues. The germline V gene has CDR1 SEHNR and CDR2 FQNEAQ (reference sequence).

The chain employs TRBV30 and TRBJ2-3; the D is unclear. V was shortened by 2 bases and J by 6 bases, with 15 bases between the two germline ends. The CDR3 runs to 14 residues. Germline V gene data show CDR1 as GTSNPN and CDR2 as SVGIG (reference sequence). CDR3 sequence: CAWSSRPARDTQYF. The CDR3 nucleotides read TGTGCCTGGAGTTCCCGTCCCGCTAGGGATACGCAGTATTTT. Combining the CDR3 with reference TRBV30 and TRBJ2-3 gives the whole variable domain SQTIHQWPATLVQPVGSPLSLECTVEGTSNPNLYWYRQAAGRGLQLLFYSVGIGQISSEVPQNLSASRPQDRQFILSSKKLLLSDSGFYLCAWSSRPARDTQYFGPGTRLTVL.

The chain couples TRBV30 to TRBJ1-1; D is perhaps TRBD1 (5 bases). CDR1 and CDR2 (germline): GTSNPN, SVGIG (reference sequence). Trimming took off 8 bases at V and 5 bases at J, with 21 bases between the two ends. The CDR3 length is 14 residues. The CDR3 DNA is TGTGCCACACCCCCCGTAGGGGTCTGGACTGAAGCTTTCTTT. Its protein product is CATPPVGVWTEAFF.

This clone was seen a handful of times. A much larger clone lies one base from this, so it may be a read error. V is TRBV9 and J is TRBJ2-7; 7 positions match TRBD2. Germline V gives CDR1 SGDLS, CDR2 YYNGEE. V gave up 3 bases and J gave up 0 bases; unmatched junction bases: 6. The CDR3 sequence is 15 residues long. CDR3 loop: CASSGSGWGSYEQYF. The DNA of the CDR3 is TGTGCCAGCAGCGGTAGCGGGTGGGGCTCCTACGAGCAGTACTTC. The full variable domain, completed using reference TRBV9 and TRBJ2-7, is DSGVTQTPKHLITATGQRVTLRCSPRSGDLSVYWYQQSLDQGLQFLIQYYNGEERAKGNILERFSAQQFPDLHSELNLSSLELGDSALYFCASSGSGWGSYEQYFGPGTRLTVT.

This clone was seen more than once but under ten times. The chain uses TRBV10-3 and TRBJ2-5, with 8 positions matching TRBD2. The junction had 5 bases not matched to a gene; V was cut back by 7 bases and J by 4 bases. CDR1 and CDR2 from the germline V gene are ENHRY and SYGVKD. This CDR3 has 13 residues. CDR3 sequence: CAINGGAGETQYF. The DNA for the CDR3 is TGTGCCATCAACGGGGGGGCAGGAGAGACCCAGTACTTC.

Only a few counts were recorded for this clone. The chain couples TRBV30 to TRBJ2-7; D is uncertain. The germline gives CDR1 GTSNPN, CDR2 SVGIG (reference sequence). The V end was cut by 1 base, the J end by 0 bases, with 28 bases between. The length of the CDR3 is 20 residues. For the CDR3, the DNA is TGTGCCTGGAGTGCCGACCGAATTCAGCCCAAGTCCCGATTCTCCTACGAGCAGTACTTC. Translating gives CAWSADRIQPKSRFSYEQYF.

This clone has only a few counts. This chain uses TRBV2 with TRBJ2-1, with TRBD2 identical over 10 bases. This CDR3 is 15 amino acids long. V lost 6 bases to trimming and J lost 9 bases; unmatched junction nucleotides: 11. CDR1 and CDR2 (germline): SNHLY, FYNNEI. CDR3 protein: CASRARAGGSGEQFF. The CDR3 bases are TGTGCCAGCAGAGCGCGAGCGGGAGGGAGTGGTGAGCAGTTCTTC.

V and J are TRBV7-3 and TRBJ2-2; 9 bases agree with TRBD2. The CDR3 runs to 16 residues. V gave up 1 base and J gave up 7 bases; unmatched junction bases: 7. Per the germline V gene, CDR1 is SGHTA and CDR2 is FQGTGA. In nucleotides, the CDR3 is TGTGCCAGCAGCTTAAGAGGCGGGAGGGCCGACGGGGAGCTGTTTTTT. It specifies CASSLRGGRADGELFF.

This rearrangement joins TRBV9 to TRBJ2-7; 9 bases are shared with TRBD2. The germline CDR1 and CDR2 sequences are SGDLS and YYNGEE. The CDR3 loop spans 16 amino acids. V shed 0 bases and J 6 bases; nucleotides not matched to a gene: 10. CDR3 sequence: CASSVASSGTIGEQYF. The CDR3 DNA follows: TGTGCCAGCAGCGTAGCTTCTAGCGGGACCATTGGCGAGCAGTACTTC.

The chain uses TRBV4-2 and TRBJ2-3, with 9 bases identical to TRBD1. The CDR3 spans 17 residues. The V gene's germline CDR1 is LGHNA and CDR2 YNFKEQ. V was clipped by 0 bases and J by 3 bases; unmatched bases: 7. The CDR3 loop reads CASSQDLYRGLTDTQYF. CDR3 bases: TGTGCCAGCAGCCAAGATCTGTACAGGGGGCTAACAGATACGCAGTATTTT.

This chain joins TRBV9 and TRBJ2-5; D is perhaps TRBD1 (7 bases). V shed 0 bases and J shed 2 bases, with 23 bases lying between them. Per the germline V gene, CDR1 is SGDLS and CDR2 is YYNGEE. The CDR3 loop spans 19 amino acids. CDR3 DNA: TGTGCCAGCAGCGTAGAGGGGGCGGGGACCCTGTCGTGGCAAGAGACCCAGTACTTC. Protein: CASSVEGAGTLSWQETQYF.

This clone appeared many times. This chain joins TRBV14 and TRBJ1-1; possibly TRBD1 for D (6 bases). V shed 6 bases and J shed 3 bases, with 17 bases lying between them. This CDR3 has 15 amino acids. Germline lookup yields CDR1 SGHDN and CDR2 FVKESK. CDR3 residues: CASSHLQGRDTEAFF. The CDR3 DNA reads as TGTGCCAGCAGTCACCTACAGGGAAGGGACACTGAAGCTTTCTTT.

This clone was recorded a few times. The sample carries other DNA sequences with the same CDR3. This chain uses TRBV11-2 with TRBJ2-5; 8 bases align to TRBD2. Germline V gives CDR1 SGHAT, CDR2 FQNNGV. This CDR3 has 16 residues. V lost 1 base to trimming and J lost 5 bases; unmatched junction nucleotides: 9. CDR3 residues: CASSLVGAGGRETQYF. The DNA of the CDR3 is TGTGCCAGCAGCTTAGTTGGCGCGGGAGGTCGGGAGACCCAGTACTTC.

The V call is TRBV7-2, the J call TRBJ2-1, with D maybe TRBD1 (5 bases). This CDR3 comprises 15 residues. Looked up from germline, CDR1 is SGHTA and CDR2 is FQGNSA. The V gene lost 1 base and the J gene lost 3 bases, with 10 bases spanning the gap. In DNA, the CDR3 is TGTGCCAGCAGCTTAGAAAGGGGTGGCTACAATGAGCAGTTCTTC. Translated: CASSLERGGYNEQFF.

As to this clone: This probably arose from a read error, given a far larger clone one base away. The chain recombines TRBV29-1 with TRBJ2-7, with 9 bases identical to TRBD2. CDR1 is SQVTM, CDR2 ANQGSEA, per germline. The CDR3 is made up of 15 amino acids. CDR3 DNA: TGCAGCGGTGAAGAGGCTAGCGGGGCCTCCTACGAGCAGTACTTC. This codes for CSGEEASGASYEQYF.

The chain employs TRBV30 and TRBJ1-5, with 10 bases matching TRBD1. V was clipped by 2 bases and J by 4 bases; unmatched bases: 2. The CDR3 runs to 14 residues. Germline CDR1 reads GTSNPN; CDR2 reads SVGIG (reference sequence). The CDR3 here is CAWSKGQGNQPQHF. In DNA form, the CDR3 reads TGTGCCTGGAGTAAGGGACAGGGGAATCAGCCCCAGCATTTT.

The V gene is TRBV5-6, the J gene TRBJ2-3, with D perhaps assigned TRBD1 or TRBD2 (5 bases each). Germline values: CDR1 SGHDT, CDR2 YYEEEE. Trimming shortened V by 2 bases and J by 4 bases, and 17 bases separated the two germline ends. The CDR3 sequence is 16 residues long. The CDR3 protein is CASSLARGVSPDTQYF. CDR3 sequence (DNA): TGTGCCAGCAGCTTAGCGCGAGGGGTGAGCCCAGATACGCAGTATTTT.

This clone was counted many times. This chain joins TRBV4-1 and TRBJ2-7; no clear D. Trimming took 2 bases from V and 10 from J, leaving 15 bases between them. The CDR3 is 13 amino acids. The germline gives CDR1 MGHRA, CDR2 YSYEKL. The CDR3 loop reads CASSQLVLEGQYF. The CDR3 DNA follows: TGCGCCAGCAGCCAATTAGTTTTGGAAGGACAGTACTTC.

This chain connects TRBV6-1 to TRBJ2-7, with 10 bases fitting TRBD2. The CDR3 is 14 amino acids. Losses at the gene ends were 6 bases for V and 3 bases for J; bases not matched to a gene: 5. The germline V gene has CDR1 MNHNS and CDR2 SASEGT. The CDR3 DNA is TGTGCCAGCAGCTCACTAGCGGGGAGCTACGAGCAGTACTTC. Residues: CASSSLAGSYEQYF.

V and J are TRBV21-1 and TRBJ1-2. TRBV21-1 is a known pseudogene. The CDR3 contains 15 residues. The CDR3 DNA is TGTGCCAGCAGCAAACGCCCTCGGGGTGCCTATGGCTACACCTTC. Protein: CASSKRPRGAYGYTF.

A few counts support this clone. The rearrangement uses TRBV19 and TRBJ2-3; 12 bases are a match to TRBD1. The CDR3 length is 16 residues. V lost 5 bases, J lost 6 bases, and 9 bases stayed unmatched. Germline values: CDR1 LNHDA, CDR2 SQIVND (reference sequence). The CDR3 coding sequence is TGTGCCAGTAGTGGAACCGGGACAGGGGGCGCGGATACGCAGTATTTT. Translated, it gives CASSGTGTGGADTQYF.

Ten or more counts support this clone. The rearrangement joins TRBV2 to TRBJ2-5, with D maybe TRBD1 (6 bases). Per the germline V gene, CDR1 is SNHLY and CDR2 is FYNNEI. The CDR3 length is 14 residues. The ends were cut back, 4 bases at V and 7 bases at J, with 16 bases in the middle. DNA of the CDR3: TGTGCCAGCAGTGGGACAGACGCAGACGGGACCCAGTACTTC. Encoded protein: CASSGTDADGTQYF.

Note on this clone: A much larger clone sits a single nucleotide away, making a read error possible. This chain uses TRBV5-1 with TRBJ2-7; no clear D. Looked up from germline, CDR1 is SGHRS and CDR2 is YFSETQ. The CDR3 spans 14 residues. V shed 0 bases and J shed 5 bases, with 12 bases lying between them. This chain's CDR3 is CASSLGAADDEQYF. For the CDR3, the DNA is TGCGCCAGCAGCTTGGGGGCGGCAGACGACGAGCAGTACTTC. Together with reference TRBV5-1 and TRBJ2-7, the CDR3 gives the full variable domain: KAGVTQTPRYLIKTRGQQVTLSCSPISGHRSVSWYQQTPGQGLQFLFEYFSETQRNKGNFPGRFSGRQFSNSRSEMNVSTLELGDSALYLCASSLGAADDEQYFGPGTRLTVT.

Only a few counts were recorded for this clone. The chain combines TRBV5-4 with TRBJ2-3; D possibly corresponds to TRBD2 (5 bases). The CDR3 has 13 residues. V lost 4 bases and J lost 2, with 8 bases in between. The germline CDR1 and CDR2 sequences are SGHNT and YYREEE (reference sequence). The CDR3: CASSAGTTDTQYF. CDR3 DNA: TGTGCCAGCAGCGCGGGCACCACAGATACGCAGTATTTT. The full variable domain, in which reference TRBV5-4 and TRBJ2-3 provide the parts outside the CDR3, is ETGVTQSPTHLIKTRGQQVTLRCSSQSGHNTVSWYQQALGQGPQFIFQYYREEENGRGNFPPRFSGLQFPNYSSELNVNALELDDSALYLCASSAGTTDTQYFGPGTRLTVL.

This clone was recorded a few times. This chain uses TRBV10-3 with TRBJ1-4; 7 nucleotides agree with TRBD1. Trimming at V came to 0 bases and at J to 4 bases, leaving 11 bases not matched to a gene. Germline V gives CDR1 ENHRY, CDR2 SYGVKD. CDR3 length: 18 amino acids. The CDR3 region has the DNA TGTGCCATCAGTGAGTCGTATGTAAGGGACAGAATTAATGAAAAACTGTTTTTT. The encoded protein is CAISESYVRDRINEKLFF.

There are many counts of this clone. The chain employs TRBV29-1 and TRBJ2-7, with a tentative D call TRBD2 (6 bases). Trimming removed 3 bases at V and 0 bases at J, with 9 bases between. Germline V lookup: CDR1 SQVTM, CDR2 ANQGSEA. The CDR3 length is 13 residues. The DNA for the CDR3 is TGCAGCGTTGACGGGGGACCCTCCTACGAGCAGTACTTC. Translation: CSVDGGPSYEQYF.

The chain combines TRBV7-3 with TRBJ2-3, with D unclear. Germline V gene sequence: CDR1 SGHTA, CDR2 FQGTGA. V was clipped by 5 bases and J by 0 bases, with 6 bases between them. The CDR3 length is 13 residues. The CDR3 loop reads CASSHPSTDTQYF. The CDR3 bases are TGTGCCAGCAGCCACCCTAGCACAGATACGCAGTATTTT.

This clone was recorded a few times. The CDR3 region is CASSLAVTYNEQFF. CDR3 nucleotide sequence: TGTGCCAGCAGTCTAGCGGTTACCTACAATGAGCAGTTCTTC. The chain combines TRBV11-2 with TRBJ2-1; 7 positions match TRBD2. This CDR3 has 14 residues. Germline V gives CDR1 SGHAT, CDR2 FQNNGV. Trimming at V came to 6 bases and at J to 2 bases, leaving 4 bases not matched to a gene.

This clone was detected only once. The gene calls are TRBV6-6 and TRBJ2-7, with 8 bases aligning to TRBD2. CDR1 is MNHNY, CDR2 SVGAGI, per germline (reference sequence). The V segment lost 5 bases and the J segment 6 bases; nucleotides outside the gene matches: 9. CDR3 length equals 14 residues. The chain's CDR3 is CASSPQRERAEQYF. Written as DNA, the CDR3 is TGTGCCAGCAGTCCACAGCGGGAGCGAGCCGAGCAGTACTTC.

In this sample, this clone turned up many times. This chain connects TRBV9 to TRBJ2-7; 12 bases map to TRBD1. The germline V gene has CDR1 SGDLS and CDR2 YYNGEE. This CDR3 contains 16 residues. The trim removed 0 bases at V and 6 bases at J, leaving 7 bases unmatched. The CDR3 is CASSVEGQGALREQYF. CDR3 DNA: TGTGCCAGCAGCGTAGAGGGACAGGGGGCCCTCCGCGAGCAGTACTTC.

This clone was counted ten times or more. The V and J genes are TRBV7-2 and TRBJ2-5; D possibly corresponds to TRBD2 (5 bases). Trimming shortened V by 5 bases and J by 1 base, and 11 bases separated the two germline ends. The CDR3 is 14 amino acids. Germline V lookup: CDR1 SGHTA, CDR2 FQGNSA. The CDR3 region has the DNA TGTGCCAGCAGCGCTAGCCGGTCCCAAGAGACCCAGTACTTC. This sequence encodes CASSASRSQETQYF.